There are many counts of the clone carrying this T cell receptor beta chain. One entry per CDR3 protein, called by TCRdb with MiXCR from the 5' RACE reads. The sample holds approximately 52,000 distinct CDR3 sequences, roughly 15% seen once. This entry is derived from a study of T cells of healthy individuals. CDR3 length equals 12 residues. The V gene's germline CDR1 is DFQATT and CDR2 SNEGSKA (reference sequence). The sequence derives from a human donor in good health. The chain is built from TRBV20-1 and TRBJ1-2; D is perhaps TRBD1 (6 bases). CDR3 DNA: TGCACCTTGGAGGGGGGAGCCCATGGCTACACCTTC. Its protein is CTLEGGAHGYTF.